The 9 T cell receptor beta chains presented below share a single source sample, sequenced in a study of OX40 agonist ivuxolimab in advanced cancers. Method: immunoSEQ multiplex PCR; TCRdb's copy keeps in-frame clones and lacks some. The sample consists of over 45,000 clones, 85% of them appearing once. Sequenced material: CD4+ or CD8+ T cells sorted from blood, taken in a trial of the OX40 agonist ivuxolimab. The receptors were gathered from an adult with an advanced solid tumor such as melanoma, head and neck, liver or kidney cancer.

This clone occurred a few times. The rearrangement joins TRBV2 to TRBJ1-5; TRBD1 is a possible D gene (6 bases). V lost 5 bases and J 1 base, leaving 12 bases between the germline ends. In germline, CDR1 is SNHLY, CDR2 FYNNEI. The CDR3 spans 15 residues. The CDR3 loop is CASSTARGSNQPQHF. Here the CDR3 DNA reads TGTGCCAGCAGTACAGCCAGGGGAAGCAATCAGCCCCAGCATTTT.

The chain uses TRBV5-1 and TRBJ2-1; 10 nucleotides agree with TRBD2. J gave up 5 bases and V 2 bases, and 7 bases lay outside the gene matches. This CDR3 comprises 16 residues. CDR1 is SGHRS and CDR2 is YFSETQ in the germline V gene. The CDR3 coding sequence is TGCGCCAGCAGCTTCGCTAGCGGGAGCATCAACAATGAGCAGTTCTTC. This gives the protein CASSFASGSINNEQFF.

The chain uses TRBV30 and TRBJ1-5; D perhaps matches TRBD1 (5 bases). Germline loops: CDR1 GTSNPN, CDR2 SVGIG (reference sequence). This CDR3 has 15 amino acids. Trimming cost V 4 bases and J 2 bases, with 15 bases left between them. The CDR3 region has the DNA TGTGCCTGGAATGGGCAGGGTCTACGCAATCAGCCCCAGCATTTT. Protein product: CAWNGQGLRNQPQHF.

CDR3 nucleotides: TGCGCCAGCAGCCAATTCTGGGTTGGAGAGACCCAGTACTTC. This encodes CASSQFWVGETQYF. The gene calls are TRBV4-1 and TRBJ2-5; no clear D. The V gene lost 2 bases and the J gene lost 4 bases, with 11 bases spanning the gap. This CDR3 is 14 amino acids long. From germline, CDR1 is MGHRA and CDR2 YSYEKL.

The gene calls are TRBV11-2 and TRBJ2-5; 7 nucleotides align to TRBD2. The V and J ends lost 5 bases and 5 bases, in that order; junction bases with no gene match: 8. The CDR3 has 14 residues. Germline-derived CDR1 and CDR2 are SGHAT and FQNNGV. CDR3 DNA: TGTGCCAGCAGCCCCCCCGGGACTATGGAGACCCAGTACTTC. Protein sequence: CASSPPGTMETQYF.

A word on this clone: Other nucleotide sequences in the sample specify the same CDR3. This chain uses TRBV10-2 with TRBJ2-7, with D uncertain. The CDR3 is made up of 13 amino acids. Trimming removed 6 bases from V and 1 base from J, with 10 bases in between. CDR1 and CDR2 from the germline V gene are WSHSY and SAAADI. CDR3 bases: TGCGCCAGCAGATACGCGGTGTCCTACGAGCAGTACTTC. Translated, it gives CASRYAVSYEQYF.

V usage is TRBV18 and J usage is TRBJ2-7; D call uncertain. CDR1 is KGHSH and CDR2 is LQKENI in the germline V gene. Trimming left V 1 base short and J 2 bases short, with 15 bases between. The CDR3 totals 16 residues. The CDR3 bases are TGTGCCAGCTCACCACTGGTTGGTCAGAAGCCCTACGAGCAGTACTTC. Translated: CASSPLVGQKPYEQYF.

The CDR3 loop reads CASIKREGARTEAFF. CDR3 coding DNA: TGTGCCAGCATCAAAAGGGAGGGGGCTCGGACTGAAGCTTTCTTT. This chain links TRBV6-1 with TRBJ1-1, with 7 bases lining up with TRBD1. V was pared by 7 bases and J by 5 bases, with 13 bases of the junction left unmatched. The CDR3 has 15 amino acids. Germline V gives CDR1 MNHNS, CDR2 SASEGT.

This clone appeared once. This rearrangement joins TRBV18 to TRBJ2-2; 7 bases agree with TRBD2. The CDR3 runs 15 residues. CDR1 and CDR2 from the germline V gene are KGHSH and LQKENI. Unmatched junction bases numbered 7, after V lost 5 bases and J lost 4 bases. The DNA of the CDR3 is TGTGCCAGCTCAGTGCCTACTAGCGTCACCGGGGAGCTGTTTTTT. This encodes CASSVPTSVTGELFF.